A selection of T cell receptor beta chains follows, all from one sample in a study of blood T cell repertoires in COVID-19. Method: immunoSEQ multiplex PCR; TCRdb's copy keeps in-frame clones and lacks some. The sample yields about 270,000 clones, under 90% seen once. Sequenced sample: peripheral blood. The receptors shown here come from a woman between 18 and 29 years old with acute or convalescent COVID-19. CDR3s include the opening cysteine and the closing phenylalanine or tryptophan. The D gene is left open where the match is weak. A row's size may be missing; if present it is once, few, many or a size class.

v_gene,d_gene,abundance,j_gene,CDR3aa,CDR3nt
TRBV7-3,TRBD2,.,TRBJ2-2,CASSLIVSGGLTGELFF,TGTGCCAGCAGCTTAATTGTTTCGGGAGGTCTCACCGGGGAGCTGTTTTTT
TRBV13,TRBD1,.,TRBJ1-2,CASSPSGTGNYGYTF,TGTGCCAGCAGCCCATCCGGGACAGGGAACTATGGCTACACCTTC
TRBV5-6,TRBD2,.,TRBJ2-7,CASSRGAGVNEQYF,TGTGCCAGCAGCCGCGGGGCGGGAGTAAACGAGCAGTACTTC
TRBV7-6,TRBD2,.,TRBJ2-5,CASSSLLTSARLQETQYF,TGTGCCAGCAGCTCCCTCTTAACTAGCGCGCGCCTCCAAGAGACCCAGTACTTC
TRBV27,.,.,TRBJ2-3,CASSLYSAGFEGTDTQYF,TGTGCCAGCAGTTTATATTCTGCAGGGTTTGAGGGCACAGATACGCAGTATTTT
TRBV5-5,TRBD2,.,TRBJ2-7,CASSPLPGRTSYEQYF,TGTGCCAGCAGCCCCCTCCCCGGGAGGACCTCCTACGAGCAGTACTTC
TRBV6-2/TRBV6-3,.,once,TRBJ2-3,CASSLNTDTQYF,TGTGCCAGCAGTTTAAACACAGATACGCAGTATTTT
TRBV7-2,TRBD2,.,TRBJ2-2,CASSQQTGTRYTGELFF,TGTGCCAGCAGCCAGCAAACCGGGACTAGATACACCGGGGAGCTGTTTTTT
TRBV14,.,.,TRBJ1-1,CASSQLRAGEAFF,TGTGCCAGCAGCCAACTCAGGGCCGGTGAAGCTTTCTTT
TRBV6-2/TRBV6-3,TRBD2,.,TRBJ2-1,CASSLAGSSYNEQFF,TGTGCCAGCAGTCTAGCGGGGAGCTCCTACAATGAGCAGTTCTTC
TRBV28,.,.,TRBJ1-1,CASGTQGRGTEAFF,TGTGCCAGCGGCACCCAGGGGAGGGGCACTGAAGCTTTCTTT
TRBV11-2,.,.,TRBJ2-5,CASSSGTFTRETQYF,TGTGCCAGCAGCTCCGGGACTTTCACGCGGGAGACCCAGTACTTC
TRBV13,.,.,TRBJ1-1,CASSFPTAGGEAFF,TGTGCCAGCAGCTTCCCGACGGCCGGAGGTGAAGCTTTCTTT
TRBV4-2,TRBD2,once,TRBJ2-3,CASSQDRGGRTDTQYF,TGTGCCAGCAGCCAAGATCGGGGCGGGAGAACAGATACGCAGTATTTT
TRBV18,.,.,TRBJ2-7,CASSPRLGLQGIYEQYF,TGTGCCAGCTCACCCCGGCTGGGGCTCCAGGGAATCTACGAGCAGTACTTC
TRBV3-1/TRBV3-2,TRBD1,.,TRBJ1-4,CASSLQGTNEKLFF,TGTGCCAGCAGCTTACAGGGGACTAATGAAAAACTGTTTTTT
TRBV15,TRBD1,.,TRBJ2-7,CATSRWDRLYEQYF,TGTGCCACCAGCAGATGGGACAGACTTTACGAGCAGTACTTC
TRBV6-5,TRBD1,few,TRBJ2-7,CASSSGTGQYEQYF,TGTGCCAGCAGTTCCGGGACAGGGCAATACGAGCAGTACTTC
TRBV28,TRBD2,.,TRBJ2-5,CAISPGGFETQYF,TGTGCCATCTCACCGGGAGGTTTTGAGACCCAGTACTTC
TRBV19,TRBD1,.,TRBJ1-2,CASSIEDRWDYGYTF,TGTGCCAGTAGTATAGAGGACAGGTGGGACTATGGCTACACCTTC
TRBV3-1/TRBV3-2,TRBD1,.,TRBJ1-3,CASSQGTGGSHSGNTIYF,TGTGCCAGCAGCCAAGGGACAGGGGGCTCCCACTCTGGAAACACCATATATTTT
TRBV9,TRBD1,.,TRBJ2-7,CASSVGTGGSYEQYF,TGTGCCAGCAGCGTAGGGACAGGGGGCTCCTACGAGCAGTACTTC
TRBV30,.,.,TRBJ1-2,CAWTPTGSNYGYTF,TGTGCCTGGACCCCGACCGGGAGTAACTATGGCTACACCTTC
TRBV4-3,.,once,TRBJ2-2,CASSHARGVSGELFF,TGCGCCAGCAGCCACGCACGGGGAGTTTCCGGGGAGCTGTTTTTT
TRBV7-9,.,.,TRBJ2-7,CASSSSPTGSFYEQYF,TGTGCCAGCAGCTCCTCGCCCACGGGATCCTTCTACGAGCAGTACTTC
TRBV11-2,.,.,TRBJ1-5,CASSTDPGGDQPQHF,TGTGCCAGCAGCACCGACCCTGGAGGGGATCAGCCCCAGCATTTT
TRBV6-5,.,.,TRBJ2-7,CATRKTSSYEQYF,TGTGCCACCAGAAAGACTAGCTCCTACGAGCAGTACTTC
TRBV6-1,TRBD1,.,TRBJ2-7,CASSEVGTGELEQYF,TGTGCCAGCAGTGAAGTTGGGACAGGGGAATTGGAGCAGTACTTC
TRBV27,.,.,TRBJ1-1,CASTSFRQANTEAFF,TGTGCCAGCACCTCTTTTAGACAGGCGAACACTGAAGCTTTCTTT
TRBV28,TRBD2,.,TRBJ2-1,CASSLSPSGTYNEQFF,TGTGCCAGCAGTTTATCACCCAGCGGGACTTACAATGAGCAGTTCTTC
TRBV5-1,.,few,TRBJ2-7,CASSATGLSYEQYF,TGCGCCAGCAGCGCAACGGGACTCTCCTACGAGCAGTACTTC
TRBV6-5,TRBD1,.,TRBJ1-5,CASRAGQGEKPQHF,TGTGCCAGCAGGGCGGGACAGGGTGAGAAGCCCCAGCATTTT
TRBV6-4,TRBD2,.,TRBJ2-1,CASSPGEGTYNEQFF,TGTGCCAGCAGCCCCGGGGAGGGGACCTACAATGAGCAGTTCTTC
TRBV6-5,TRBD1,.,TRBJ2-7,CASSSPQGSYEQYF,TGTGCCAGCAGTTCGCCACAGGGGTCCTACGAGCAGTACTTC
TRBV6-5,.,once,TRBJ1-3,CASKAAYAGNTIYF,TGTGCCAGCAAAGCGGCTTACGCTGGAAACACCATATATTTT
TRBV6-5,TRBD1,.,TRBJ1-2,CASSYLRDRGYGYTF,TGTGCCAGCAGTTACCTTAGGGACAGGGGGTATGGCTACACCTTC
TRBV19,TRBD1,.,TRBJ2-7,CASSARQGDKKYF,TGTGCCAGTAGTGCCCGCCAGGGGGATAAGAAGTACTTC
TRBV7-2,.,.,TRBJ1-5,CASSLGAGYFQPQHF,TGTGCCAGCAGCCTGGGGGCAGGGTATTTTCAGCCCCAGCATTTT
TRBV9,TRBD2,few,TRBJ2-2,CASSNRRLAGGPGNTGELFF,TGTGCCAGCAGCAACAGGAGACTAGCGGGAGGGCCGGGAAACACCGGGGAGCTGTTTTTT
TRBV4-3,.,.,TRBJ2-1,CASSQASWEGVDEQFF,TGCGCCAGCAGCCAAGCGTCATGGGAGGGGGTAGATGAGCAGTTCTTC
TRBV18,.,.,TRBJ2-5,CASSPGRVETQYF,TGTGCCAGCTCACCAGGCAGGGTAGAGACCCAGTACTTC
TRBV6-2/TRBV6-3,.,once,TRBJ1-5,CASSLTNQPQHF,TGTGCCAGCAGTTTAACTAATCAGCCCCAGCATTTT
TRBV11-2,TRBD1,.,TRBJ2-7,CASSSYRGFYEQYF,TGTGCCAGCAGCTCATACAGGGGATTCTACGAGCAGTACTTC
TRBV5-1,.,.,TRBJ1-5,CASSLAGRGGNQPQHF,TGCGCCAGCAGCTTGGCAGGCAGGGGCGGCAATCAGCCCCAGCATTTT
TRBV7-9,.,.,TRBJ1-4,CASSQGQGTNEKLFF,TGTGCCAGCAGCCAAGGACAAGGAACTAATGAAAAACTGTTTTTT
TRBV4-1,.,.,TRBJ2-7,CASSQDSAYEQYF,TGCGCCAGCAGCCAAGACAGTGCCTACGAGCAGTACTTC
TRBV19,TRBD1,.,TRBJ2-7,CASSIGTGGPYEQYF,TGTGCCAGTAGTATAGGGACAGGGGGACCCTACGAGCAGTACTTC
TRBV27,TRBD2,.,TRBJ2-1,CASSLGSGSPFF,TGTGCCAGCAGCCTCGGTAGCGGGAGCCCCTTCTTC
TRBV2,.,.,TRBJ1-6,CASRLMTGGKSPLHF,TGTGCCAGCAGACTTATGACAGGCGGTAAATCGCCCCTCCACTTT
TRBV4-2,.,.,TRBJ1-3,CASSRGLQTSGNTIYF,TGTGCCAGCAGCCGAGGACTGCAAACCTCTGGAAACACCATATATTTT
TRBV6-2/TRBV6-3,.,.,TRBJ2-6,CASSTTGSGANVLTF,TGTGCCAGCAGTACCACAGGGTCTGGGGCCAACGTCCTGACTTTC
TRBV11-2,.,.,TRBJ2-3,CASSLRRDPRADTQYF,TGTGCCAGCAGCTTGAGGCGGGACCCTCGGGCAGATACGCAGTATTTT
TRBV27,TRBD1,.,TRBJ1-1,CASSSKFGTVNTEAFF,TGTGCCAGCAGTTCCAAATTCGGGACAGTTAACACTGAAGCTTTCTTT
TRBV27,.,.,TRBJ2-3,CASSLLGGPDTQYF,TGTGCCAGCAGTTTACTCGGGGGGCCCGATACGCAGTATTTT
TRBV6-4,TRBD2,.,TRBJ2-7,CASSETASGGEQYF,TGTGCCAGCAGTGAAACGGCTAGCGGGGGCGAGCAGTACTTC